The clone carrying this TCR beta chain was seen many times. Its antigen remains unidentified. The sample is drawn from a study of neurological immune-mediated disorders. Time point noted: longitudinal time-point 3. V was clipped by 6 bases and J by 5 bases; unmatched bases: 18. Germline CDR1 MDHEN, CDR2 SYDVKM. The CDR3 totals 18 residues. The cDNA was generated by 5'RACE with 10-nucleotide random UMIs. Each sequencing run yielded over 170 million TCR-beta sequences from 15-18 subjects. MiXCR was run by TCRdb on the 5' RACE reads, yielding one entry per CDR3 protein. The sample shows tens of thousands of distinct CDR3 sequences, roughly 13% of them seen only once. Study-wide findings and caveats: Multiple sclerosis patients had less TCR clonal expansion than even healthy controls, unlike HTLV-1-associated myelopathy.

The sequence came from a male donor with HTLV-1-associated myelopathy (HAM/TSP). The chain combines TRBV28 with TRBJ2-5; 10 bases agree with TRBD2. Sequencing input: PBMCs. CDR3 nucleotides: TGTGCCAGCAGCTCCCCCCGAGAGACACTAGCGGGAAGGGAGACCCAGTACTTC. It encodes CASSSPRETLAGRETQYF.